This TCR beta chain was sequenced during a study of identical twins. Findings and caveats of the study: Out-of-frame sharing of TCR alpha in monozygotic twins was underestimated by models. Compared with unrelated sharing, twin-shared out-of-frame alpha sequences had more low-probability sequences.

Many counts were recorded for this clonotype. Its antigen remains unknown. Germline assignment: CDR1 SEHNR and CDR2 FQNEAQ (reference sequence). This CDR3 is built from 14 residues. V shed 10 bases and J shed 2 bases, with 14 bases lying between them. TCRdb used MiXCR to reprocess the 5' RACE reads, holding one entry per CDR3 protein. The sample gives about 190,000 distinct CDR3 sequences, less than 20% of which show up once; 40% is in the top ten. These records were also assigned to another study, of T cells expressing NK-cell markers.

This TCR was recovered from a woman aged 18-30 years in good health. The sample consisted of CD8+ T cells sorted from blood. The chain combines TRBV7-9 with TRBJ2-2, with a tentative D call TRBD2 (5 bases). The chain's CDR3 is CATKTPGNTGELFF. The CDR3 nucleotides are TGTGCCACCAAAACCCCGGGAAACACCGGGGAGCTGTTTTTT.